There are a few counts of the clone carrying this T cell receptor (beta chain). Its antigen is unknown. V was clipped by 3 bases and J by 7 bases; unmatched bases: 3. CDR3 length: 13 residues. The germline V gene encodes CDR1 SGHTA and CDR2 FQGNSA. The data originate from a study of T-cell memory formation after mild COVID-19. Study in general: Clusters of TCRs were largely donor specific.

TCR alpha and TCR beta cDNA libraries with sample barcodes and UMIs came from 5'RACE using constant-segment primers. One entry per CDR3 protein, called by TCRdb with MiXCR from the 5' RACE reads. The profile covers about 170,000 distinct CDR3 sequences, with 10% to 15% appearing a single time and 2.5% to 4% taken by the ten largest. Broader study findings: CD4/CD8 balance characterized clones contracting day 15 to 85, and CD4+ skew characterized later expanders. Contracting CD4+ clones sat mainly in CM and EM; CD8+ in EMRA.

The sequencing input was PBMCs or a T cell subset sorted from them (not recorded which). The chain uses TRBV7-2 and TRBJ1-2; 9 positions match TRBD1. This clonotype was obtained from a man aged 18 to 30 who had mild COVID-19 (a few samples of this study predate the infection). Cell type and time point are not known. Here the CDR3 reads CASSFGTGLGYTF. CDR3 coding DNA: TGTGCCAGCAGCTTCGGGACAGGGCTTGGCTACACCTTC.